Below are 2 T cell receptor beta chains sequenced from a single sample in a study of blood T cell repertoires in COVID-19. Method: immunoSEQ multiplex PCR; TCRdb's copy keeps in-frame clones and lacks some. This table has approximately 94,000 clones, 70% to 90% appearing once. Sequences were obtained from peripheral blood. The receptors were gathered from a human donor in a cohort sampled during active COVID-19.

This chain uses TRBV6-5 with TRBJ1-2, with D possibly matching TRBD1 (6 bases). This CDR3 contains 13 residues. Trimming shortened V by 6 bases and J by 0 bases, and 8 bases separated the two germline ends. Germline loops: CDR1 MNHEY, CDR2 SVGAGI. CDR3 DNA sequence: TGTGCCAGCAGGGACAGAGCTAACTATGGCTACACCTTC. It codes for CASRDRANYGYTF.

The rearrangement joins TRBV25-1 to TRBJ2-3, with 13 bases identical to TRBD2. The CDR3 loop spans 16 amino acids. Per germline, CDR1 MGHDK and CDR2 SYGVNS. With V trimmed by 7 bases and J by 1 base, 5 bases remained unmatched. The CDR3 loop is CASNRLAGGGTDTQYF. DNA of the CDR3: TGTGCCAGCAACCGACTAGCGGGAGGCGGCACAGATACGCAGTATTTT.